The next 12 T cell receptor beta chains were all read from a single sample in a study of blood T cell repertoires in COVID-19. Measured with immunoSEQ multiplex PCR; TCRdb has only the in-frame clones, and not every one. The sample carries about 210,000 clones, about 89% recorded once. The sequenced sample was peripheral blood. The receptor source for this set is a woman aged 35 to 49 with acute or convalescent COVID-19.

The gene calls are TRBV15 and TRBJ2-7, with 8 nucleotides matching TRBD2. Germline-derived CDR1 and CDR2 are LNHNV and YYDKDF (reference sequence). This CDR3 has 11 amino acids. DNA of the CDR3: TGTGCCACCAGCAAGGGTAGCGGGGCCCTCGTC. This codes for CATSKGSGALV.

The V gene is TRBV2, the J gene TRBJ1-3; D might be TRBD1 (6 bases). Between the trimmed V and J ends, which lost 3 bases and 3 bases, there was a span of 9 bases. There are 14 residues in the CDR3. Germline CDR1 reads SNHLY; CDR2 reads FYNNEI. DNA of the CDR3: TGTGCCAGCAGTGAGGGGGCGCTTGGAAACACCATATATTTT. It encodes CASSEGALGNTIYF.

In DNA form, the CDR3 reads TGCAGCGTTGAAGGTATGGACACCCAGTCTGGAAACACCATATATTTT. It codes for CSVEGMDTQSGNTIYF. J is TRBJ1-3 and V is TRBV29-1, with D maybe TRBD1 (5 bases). Per the germline V gene, CDR1 is SQVTM and CDR2 is ANQGSEA. This CDR3 is built from 16 residues. Trimming stripped 1 base from V and 1 base from J, with 14 bases between.

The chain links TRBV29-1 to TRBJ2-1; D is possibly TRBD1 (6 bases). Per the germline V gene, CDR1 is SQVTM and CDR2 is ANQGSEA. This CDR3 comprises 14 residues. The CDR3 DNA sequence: TGCGGCATACAGGGAATAAGCTCCTACAATGAGCAGTTCTTC. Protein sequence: CGIQGISSYNEQFF.

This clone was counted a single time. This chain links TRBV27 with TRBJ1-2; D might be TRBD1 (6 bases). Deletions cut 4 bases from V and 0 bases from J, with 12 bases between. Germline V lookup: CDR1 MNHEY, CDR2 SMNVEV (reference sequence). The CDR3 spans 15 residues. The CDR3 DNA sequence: TGTGCCAGCAGTTCCGGGACACTCCCTAACTATGGCTACACCTTC. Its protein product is CASSSGTLPNYGYTF.

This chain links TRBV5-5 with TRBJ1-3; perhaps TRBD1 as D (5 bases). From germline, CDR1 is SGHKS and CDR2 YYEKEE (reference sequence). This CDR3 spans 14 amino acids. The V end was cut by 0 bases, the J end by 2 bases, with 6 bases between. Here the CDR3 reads CASSLVGPGNTIYF. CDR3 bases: TGTGCCAGCAGCTTGGTGGGGCCTGGAAACACCATATATTTT.

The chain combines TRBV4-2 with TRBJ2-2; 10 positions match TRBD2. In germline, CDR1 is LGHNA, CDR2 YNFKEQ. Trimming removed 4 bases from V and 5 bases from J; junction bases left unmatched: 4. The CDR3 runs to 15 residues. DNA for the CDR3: TGTGCCAGCAGCCTAAGCGGGGGGGGAACCGGGGAGCTGTTTTTT. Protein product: CASSLSGGGTGELFF.

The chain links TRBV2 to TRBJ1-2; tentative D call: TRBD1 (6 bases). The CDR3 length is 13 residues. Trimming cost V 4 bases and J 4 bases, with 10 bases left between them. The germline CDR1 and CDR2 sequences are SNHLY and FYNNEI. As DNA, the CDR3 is TGTGCCAGCAGTGGACAGGAACCCTATGGCTACACCTTC. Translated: CASSGQEPYGYTF.

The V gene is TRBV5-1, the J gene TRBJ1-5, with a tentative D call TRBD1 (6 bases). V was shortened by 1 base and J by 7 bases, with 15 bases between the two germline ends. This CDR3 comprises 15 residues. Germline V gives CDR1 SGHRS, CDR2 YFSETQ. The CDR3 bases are TGCGCCAGCAGCTTGACGACAGGCGGTGGGCAGCCCCAGCATTTT. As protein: CASSLTTGGGQPQHF.

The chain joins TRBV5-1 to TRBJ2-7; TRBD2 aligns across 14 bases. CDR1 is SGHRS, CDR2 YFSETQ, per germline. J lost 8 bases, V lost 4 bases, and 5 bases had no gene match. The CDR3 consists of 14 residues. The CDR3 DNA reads TGCGCCAGCAGCACCGGACTAGCGGGGGGACAGCAGTACGTC. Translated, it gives CASSTGLAGGQQYV.

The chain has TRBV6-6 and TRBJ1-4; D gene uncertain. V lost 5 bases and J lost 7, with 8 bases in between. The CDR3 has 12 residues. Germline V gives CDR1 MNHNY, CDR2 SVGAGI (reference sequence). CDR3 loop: CASSGEGEKLFF. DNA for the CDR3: TGTGCCAGCAGTGGAGAGGGTGAAAAACTGTTTTTT.

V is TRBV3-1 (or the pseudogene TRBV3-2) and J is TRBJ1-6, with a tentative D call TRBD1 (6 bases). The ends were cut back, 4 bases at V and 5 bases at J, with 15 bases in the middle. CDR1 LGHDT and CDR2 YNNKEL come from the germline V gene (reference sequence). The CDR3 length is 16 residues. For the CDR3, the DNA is TGTGCCAGCAGCCCCCGCGGGGGCATTGATAATTCACCCCTCCACTTT. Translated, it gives CASSPRGGIDNSPLHF.